Each of the 20 T cell receptor beta chains below was sequenced from the same sample in a study of cytomegalovirus exposure and HLA in healthy donors. PCR involved 60 Vbeta and 13 Jbeta primers. Libraries were prepared by immunoSEQ multiplex PCR; TCRdb keeps only in-frame clonotypes and omits some of them. The repertoire has about 110,000 clones, about 70% of them found once; the top ten carry roughly 0.82%. The source material was PBMCs. Source of these receptors: a woman younger than 45 in good health and CMV-seronegative.

CDR3 coding DNA: TGTGCCAGCAGCTTAGCCCCGACAGTTGCTTGGCCCACTGAAGCTTTCTTT. Protein sequence: CASSLAPTVAWPTEAFF. The chain combines TRBV11-2 with TRBJ1-1, with D perhaps matching TRBD1 (5 bases). The CDR3 runs to 17 residues. CDR1 is SGHAT, CDR2 FQNNGV, per germline. Trimming took off 1 base at V and 4 bases at J, with 19 bases between the two ends.

The chain combines TRBV5-6 with TRBJ1-1; TRBD1 matches at 11 bases. Trimming at V came to 4 bases and at J to 11 bases, leaving 13 bases not matched to a gene. CDR1 and CDR2 from the germline V gene are SGHDT and YYEEEE. This CDR3 has 15 amino acids. CDR3 sequence reads: CASSKGTGGLTYAFF. CDR3 coding DNA: TGTGCCAGCAGCAAGGGGACAGGGGGATTGACTTATGCTTTCTTT.

The chain uses TRBV30 and TRBJ1-2; 9 bases are shared with TRBD1. CDR1 and CDR2 (germline): GTSNPN, SVGIG (reference sequence). The CDR3 has 15 amino acids. J gave up 6 bases and V 0 bases, and 8 bases lay outside the gene matches. CDR3 nucleotide sequence: TGTGCCTGGAGTGTACTGGGACAGGGTATCGATGGCTACACCTTC. Translated: CAWSVLGQGIDGYTF.

The chain combines TRBV5-6 with TRBJ2-5; D is possibly TRBD2 (6 bases). This CDR3 comprises 18 residues. CDR1 is SGHDT, CDR2 YYEEEE, per germline. The V gene lost 0 bases and the J gene lost 2 bases, with 20 bases spanning the gap. The chain's CDR3 is CASSLVGRPTSGQETQYF. Written as DNA, the CDR3 is TGTGCCAGCAGCTTGGTTGGGAGGCCTACCTCGGGACAAGAGACCCAGTACTTC.

The chain has TRBV19 and TRBJ1-2; possibly TRBD1 for D (5 bases). Trimming removed 5 bases from V and 6 bases from J, with 13 bases in between. CDR1 and CDR2 (germline): LNHDA, SQIVND (reference sequence). The CDR3 length is 13 residues. For the CDR3, the DNA is TGTGCCAGTAGTCCCAGGGCAGGCGATGGCTACACCTTC. Protein: CASSPRAGDGYTF.

The rearrangement links TRBV6-1 to TRBJ1-5; D call uncertain. The CDR3 consists of 15 residues. Germline CDR1 reads MNHNS; CDR2 reads SASEGT. V lost 7 bases and J lost 0, with 13 bases in between. The chain's CDR3 is CASKLGRISNQPQHF. CDR3 sequence (DNA): TGTGCCAGCAAACTAGGCAGAATTAGCAATCAGCCCCAGCATTTT.

This chain uses TRBV5-6 with TRBJ2-5; D is unresolved. The CDR3 runs to 16 residues. Germline CDR1 SGHDT, CDR2 YYEEEE. V lost 4 bases and J 5 bases, leaving 21 bases between the germline ends. CDR3 DNA: TGTGCCAGCAGCCCGAACGCGGTTAGACTCGGGGAGACCCAGTACTTC. Its translation is CASSPNAVRLGETQYF.

The rearrangement uses TRBV27 and TRBJ2-7; 11 bases are shared with TRBD1. The CDR3 spans 15 residues. Unmatched junction bases numbered 6, after V lost 4 bases and J lost 4 bases. Looked up from germline, CDR1 is MNHEY and CDR2 is SMNVEV (reference sequence). CDR3 nucleotides: TGTGCCAGCAGTTCCCGGACAGGGGGCGTTTACGAGCAGTACTTC. Protein sequence: CASSSRTGGVYEQYF.

The V and J genes are TRBV14 and TRBJ1-2; 7 bases agree with TRBD1. The CDR3 sequence is 16 residues long. Germline-derived CDR1 and CDR2 are SGHDN and FVKESK. V lost 2 bases, J lost 7 bases, and 13 bases stayed unmatched. The DNA for the CDR3 is TGTGCCAGCAGCCAACTCCGGGACAGACATAGTGGTGGCTACACCTTC. It is translated as CASSQLRDRHSGGYTF. Full variable domain (remainder filled in from reference TRBV14 and TRBJ1-2): EAGVTQFPSHSVIEKGQTVTLRCDPISGHDNLYWYRRVMGKEIKFLLHFVKESKQDESGMPNNRFLAERTGGTYSTLKVQPAELEDSGVYFCASSQLRDRHSGGYTFGSGTRLTVV.

This chain connects TRBV30 to TRBJ1-1; maybe TRBD1 (6 bases). Trimming shortened V by 0 bases and J by 13 bases, and 18 bases separated the two germline ends. This CDR3 comprises 13 residues. Germline V CDR1 and CDR2: GTSNPN, SVGIG (reference sequence). DNA for the CDR3: TGTGCCTGGAGTGTGGGTCGCGGGGGCCGGAATTTCTTT. This codes for CAWSVGRGGRNFF.

J is TRBJ1-6 and V is TRBV5-6; 9 bases map to TRBD1. The junction had 5 bases not matched to a gene; V was cut back by 1 base and J by 9 bases. The CDR3 is made up of 15 amino acids. The germline gives CDR1 SGHDT, CDR2 YYEEEE. The CDR3 DNA sequence: TGTGCCAGCAGCTTGTTGGGACAGGGAACTTCACCCCTCCACTTT. This translates into CASSLLGQGTSPLHF.

This clone has only one observation. CDR3: CASSTFRQGAIHRPRGAFF. CDR3 in DNA: TGTGCCAGCAGCACCTTCAGACAGGGGGCGATTCACCGCCCTCGTGGCGCTTTCTTT. The J gene is TRBJ1-1, the V gene TRBV9, with TRBD1 identical over 10 bases. This CDR3 is 19 amino acids long. V lost 4 bases, J lost 11 bases, and 26 bases stayed unmatched. Germline values: CDR1 SGDLS, CDR2 YYNGEE.

This clone was seen at least ten times. The J gene is TRBJ1-1, the V gene TRBV6-5; a possible D gene is TRBD1 (6 bases). The CDR3 has 15 residues. The V gene lost 0 bases and the J gene lost 5 bases, with 13 bases spanning the gap. CDR1 and CDR2 from the germline V gene are MNHEY and SVGAGI. CDR3: CASSYSLGGRTEAFF. As DNA, the CDR3 is TGTGCCAGCAGTTACTCGTTAGGGGGTAGAACTGAAGCTTTCTTT.

This rearrangement joins TRBV4-1 to TRBJ1-1, with TRBD1 matching over 8 bases. Trimming at V came to 0 bases and at J to 5 bases, leaving 11 bases not matched to a gene. Germline V gene data show CDR1 as MGHRA and CDR2 as YSYEKL. This CDR3 region has 17 residues. In DNA, the CDR3 is TGCGCCAGCAGCCAAGAACCGGACAGGGCGAGAAGTACTGAAGCTTTCTTT. Its translation: CASSQEPDRARSTEAFF.

This clone was seen a single time. The genes are TRBV2 and TRBJ2-2; 11 positions match TRBD2. Trimming took 9 bases from V and 5 from J; bases not matched to a gene: 5. Germline CDR1 and CDR2: SNHLY and FYNNEI. The CDR3 totals 14 residues. For the CDR3, the DNA is TGTGCCAGTACTAGCGGGAGCGGAACCGGGGAGCTGTTTTTT. Protein: CASTSGSGTGELFF.

The rearrangement joins TRBV11-2 to TRBJ2-1; tentatively, D is TRBD1 (7 bases). The CDR3 has 15 amino acids. Trimming pared 3 bases from V and 4 bases from J, leaving 13 bases between. From germline, CDR1 is SGHAT and CDR2 FQNNGV. The CDR3 spells CASSFSGDSYNEQFF. The CDR3 DNA reads as TGTGCCAGCAGCTTCTCGGGGGACAGTTACAATGAGCAGTTCTTC.

V and J are TRBV5-1 and TRBJ2-1; D is perhaps TRBD1 (6 bases). The V end lost 4 bases, the J end lost 6 bases, and 17 bases lay between the germline ends. Germline CDR1 and CDR2: SGHRS and YFSETQ. The CDR3 is 15 amino acids. The CDR3: CASSPGDPRTNEQFF. CDR3 in DNA: TGCGCCAGCAGCCCAGGGGACCCTCGAACCAATGAGCAGTTCTTC.

This chain links TRBV10-3 with TRBJ1-1, with D possibly being TRBD1 (6 bases). The CDR3 covers 13 residues. Germline CDR1 ENHRY, CDR2 SYGVKD. Deletions cut 6 bases from V and 2 bases from J, with 10 bases between. Written as DNA, the CDR3 is TGTGCCATCAGGAGGGACATCAACACTGAAGCTTTCTTT. Its translation: CAIRRDINTEAFF.

The chain uses TRBV21-1 and TRBJ1-2; the table's D call, TRBD1, has no DNA check behind it. TRBV21-1 is a listed pseudogene. The CDR3 has 17 residues. The CDR3 region is CASSKTGTGGPNYGYTF. The CDR3, as DNA: TGTGCCAGCAGCAAGACCGGGACAGGTGGCCCTAACTATGGCTACACCTTC.

The chain links TRBV2 to TRBJ1-6; no clear D gene. V was clipped by 7 bases and J by 2 bases, with 12 bases between them. Germline V gene data show CDR1 as SNHLY and CDR2 as FYNNEI. The CDR3 is made up of 15 amino acids. In DNA, the CDR3 is TGTGCCAGCACTGGCGGAGCTACCTATAATTCACCCCTCCACTTT. Its translation is CASTGGATYNSPLHF.